This T cell receptor beta chain was identified in a study of CD8 T cells in cerebrospinal fluid in Alzheimer's disease. About the research overall: CSF T cell clonal expansion was assessed by plate-based nested PCR and droplet-based sequencing.

In terms of frequency, this clonotype is medium-sized. The antigen is undetermined. 10X single-cell V(D)J and 5' gene-expression libraries profiled CSF cells. Reprocessing the 10x single-cell sequencing reads, TCRdb reports a single entry for every CDR3 protein and omits DNA. The sample totals approximately 1,200 distinct CDR3 sequences. Germline-derived CDR1 and CDR2 are LGHNA and YSLEER. This CDR3 comprises 13 residues. Study-level points and caveats: Versus healthy subjects, Alzheimer's patients more often had clones of at least 3%.

For droplet-based sequencing, live CSF cells were sorted using a live/dead marker. The source of this sequence is a human donor in good health. Specimen: cerebrospinal fluid. The rearrangement links TRBV4-3 to TRBJ1-2; with no DNA, the TCRdb D assignment of TRBD1 cannot be verified. The CDR3 here is CASSQNRVGGYTF.